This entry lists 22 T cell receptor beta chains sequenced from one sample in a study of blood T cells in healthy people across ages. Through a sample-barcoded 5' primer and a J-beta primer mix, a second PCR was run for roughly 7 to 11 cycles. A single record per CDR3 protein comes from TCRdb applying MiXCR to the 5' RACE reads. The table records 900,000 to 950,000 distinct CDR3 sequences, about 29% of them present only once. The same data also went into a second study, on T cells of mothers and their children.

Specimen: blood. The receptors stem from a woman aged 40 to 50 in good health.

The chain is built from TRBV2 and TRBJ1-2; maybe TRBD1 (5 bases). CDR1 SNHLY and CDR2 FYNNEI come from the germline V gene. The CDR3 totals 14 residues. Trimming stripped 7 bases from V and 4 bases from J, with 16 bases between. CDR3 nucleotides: TGTGCCAGCATGGACCCAGGGTACGTCTATGGCTACACCTTC. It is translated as CASMDPGYVYGYTF.

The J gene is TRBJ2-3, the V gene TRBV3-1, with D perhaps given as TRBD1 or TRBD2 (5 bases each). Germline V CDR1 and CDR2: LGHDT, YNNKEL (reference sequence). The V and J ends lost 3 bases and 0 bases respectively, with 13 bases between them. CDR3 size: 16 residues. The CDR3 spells CASSQLGVISTDTQYF. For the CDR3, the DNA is TGTGCCAGCAGCCAGTTGGGGGTCATAAGCACAGATACGCAGTATTTT.

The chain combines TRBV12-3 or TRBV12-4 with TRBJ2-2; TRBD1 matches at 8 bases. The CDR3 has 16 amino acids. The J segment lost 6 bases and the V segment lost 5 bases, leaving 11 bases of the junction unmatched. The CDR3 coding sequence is TGTGCCAGCAGTCCGCGAGGACAGGGTTTAGCCGGGGAGCTGTTTTTT. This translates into CASSPRGQGLAGELFF.

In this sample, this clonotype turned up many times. The CDR3 spells CATSAGTGVLKNEQFF. For the CDR3, the DNA is TGTGCCACCAGTGCCGGGACAGGCGTTCTAAAAAATGAGCAGTTCTTC. The chain employs TRBV24-1 and TRBJ2-1; TRBD1 agrees at 8 bases. Germline values: CDR1 KGHDR, CDR2 SFDVKD. The J segment lost 7 bases and the V segment lost 5 bases, leaving 12 bases of the junction unmatched. This CDR3 has 16 residues.

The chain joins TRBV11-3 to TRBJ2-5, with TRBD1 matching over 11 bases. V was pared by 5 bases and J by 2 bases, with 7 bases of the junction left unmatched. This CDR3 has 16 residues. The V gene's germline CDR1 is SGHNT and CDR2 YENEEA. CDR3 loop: CASSQGQGVEQETQYF. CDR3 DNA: TGTGCCAGCAGCCAGGGACAGGGGGTTGAGCAAGAGACCCAGTACTTC. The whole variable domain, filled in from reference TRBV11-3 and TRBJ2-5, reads EAGVVQSPRYKIIEKKQPVAFWCNPISGHNTLYWYLQNLGQGPELLIRYENEEAVDDSQLPKDRFSAERLKGVDSTLKIQPAELGDSAVYLCASSQGQGVEQETQYFGPGTRLLVL.

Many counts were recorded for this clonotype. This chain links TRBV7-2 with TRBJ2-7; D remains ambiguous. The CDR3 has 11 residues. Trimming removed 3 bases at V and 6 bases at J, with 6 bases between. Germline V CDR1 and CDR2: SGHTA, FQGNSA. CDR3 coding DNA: TGTGCCAGCAGCTTCTACGGCGAGCAGTACTTC. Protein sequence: CASSFYGEQYF.

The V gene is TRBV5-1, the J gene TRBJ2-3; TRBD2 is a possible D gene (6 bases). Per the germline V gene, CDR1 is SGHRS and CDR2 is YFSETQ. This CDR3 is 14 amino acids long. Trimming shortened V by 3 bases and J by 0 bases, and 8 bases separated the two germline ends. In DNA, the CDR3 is TGCGCCAGCAGCTGGGGGGAGAGCACAGATACGCAGTATTTT. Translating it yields CASSWGESTDTQYF.

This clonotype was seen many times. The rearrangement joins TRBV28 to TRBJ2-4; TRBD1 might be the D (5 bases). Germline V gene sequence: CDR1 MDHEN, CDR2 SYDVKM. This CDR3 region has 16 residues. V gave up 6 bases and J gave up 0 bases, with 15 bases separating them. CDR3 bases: TGTGCCAGCAGAGAACAGGCCCTCTTAGCCAAAAACATTCAGTACTTC. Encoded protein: CASREQALLAKNIQYF.

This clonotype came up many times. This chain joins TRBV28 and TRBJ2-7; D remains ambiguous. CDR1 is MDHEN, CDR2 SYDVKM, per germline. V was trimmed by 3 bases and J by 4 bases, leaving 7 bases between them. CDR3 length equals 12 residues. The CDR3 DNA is TGTGCCAGCAGTTTCACGATATACGAGCAGTACTTC. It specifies CASSFTIYEQYF.

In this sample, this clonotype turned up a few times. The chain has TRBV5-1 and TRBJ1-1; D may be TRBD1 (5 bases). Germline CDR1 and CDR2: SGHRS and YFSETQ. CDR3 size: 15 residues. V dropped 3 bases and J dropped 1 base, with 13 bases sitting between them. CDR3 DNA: TGCGCCAGCAGCTCCCGGGACGGGGGGAACACTGAAGCTTTCTTT. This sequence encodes CASSSRDGGNTEAFF.

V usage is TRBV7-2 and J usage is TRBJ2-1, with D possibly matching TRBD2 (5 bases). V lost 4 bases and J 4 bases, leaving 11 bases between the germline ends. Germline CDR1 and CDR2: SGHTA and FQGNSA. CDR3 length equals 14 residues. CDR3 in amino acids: CASSWLAEYNEQFF. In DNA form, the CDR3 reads TGTGCCAGCAGCTGGCTAGCCGAGTACAATGAGCAGTTCTTC.

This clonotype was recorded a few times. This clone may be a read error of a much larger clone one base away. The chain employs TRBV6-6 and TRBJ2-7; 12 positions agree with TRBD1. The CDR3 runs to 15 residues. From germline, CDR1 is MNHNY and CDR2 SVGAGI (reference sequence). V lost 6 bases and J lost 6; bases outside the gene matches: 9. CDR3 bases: TGTGCCAGCAGAACCGGGACAGGGGGCAGCTGCGAGCAGTACTTC. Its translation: CASRTGTGGSCEQYF.

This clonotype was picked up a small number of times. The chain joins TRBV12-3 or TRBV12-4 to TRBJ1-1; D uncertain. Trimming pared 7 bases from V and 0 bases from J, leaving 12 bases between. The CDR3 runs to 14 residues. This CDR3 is CASNRVELNTEAFF. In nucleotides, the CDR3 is TGTGCCAGCAACCGGGTAGAGCTGAACACTGAAGCTTTCTTT.

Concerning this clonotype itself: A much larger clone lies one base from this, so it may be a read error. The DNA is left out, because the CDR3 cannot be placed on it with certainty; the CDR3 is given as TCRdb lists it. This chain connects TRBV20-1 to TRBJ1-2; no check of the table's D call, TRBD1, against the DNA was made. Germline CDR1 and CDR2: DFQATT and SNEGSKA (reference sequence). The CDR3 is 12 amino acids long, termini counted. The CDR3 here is CRTQGANYGCTF.

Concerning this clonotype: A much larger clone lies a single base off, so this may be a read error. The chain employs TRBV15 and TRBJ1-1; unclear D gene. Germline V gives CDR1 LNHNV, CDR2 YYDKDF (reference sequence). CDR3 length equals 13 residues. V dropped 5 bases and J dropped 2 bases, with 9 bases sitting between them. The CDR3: CATSETPNTEAFF. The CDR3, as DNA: TGTGCCACCAGCGAGACACCAAACACTGAAGCTTTCTTT.

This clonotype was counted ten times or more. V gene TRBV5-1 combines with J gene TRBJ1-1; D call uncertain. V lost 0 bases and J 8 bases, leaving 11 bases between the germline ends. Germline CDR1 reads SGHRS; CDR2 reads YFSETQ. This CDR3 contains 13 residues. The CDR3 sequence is CASSLARVAEAFF. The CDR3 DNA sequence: TGCGCCAGCAGCTTGGCCCGGGTTGCCGAAGCTTTCTTT.

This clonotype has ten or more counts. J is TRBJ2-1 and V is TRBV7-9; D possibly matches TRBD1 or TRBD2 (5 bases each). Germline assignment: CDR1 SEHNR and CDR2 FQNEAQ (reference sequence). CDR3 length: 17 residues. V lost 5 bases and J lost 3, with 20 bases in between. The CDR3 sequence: CASSPRTGPPNYNEQFF. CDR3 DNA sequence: TGTGCCAGCAGCCCGCGGACGGGACCGCCAAACTACAATGAGCAGTTCTTC.

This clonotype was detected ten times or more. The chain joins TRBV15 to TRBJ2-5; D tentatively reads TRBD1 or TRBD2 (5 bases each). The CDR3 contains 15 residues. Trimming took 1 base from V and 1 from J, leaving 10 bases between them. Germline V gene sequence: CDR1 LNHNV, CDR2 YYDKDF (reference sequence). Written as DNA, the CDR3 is TGTGCCACCAGCAGAGTACCAGGGACCCAAGAGACCCAGTACTTC. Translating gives CATSRVPGTQETQYF.

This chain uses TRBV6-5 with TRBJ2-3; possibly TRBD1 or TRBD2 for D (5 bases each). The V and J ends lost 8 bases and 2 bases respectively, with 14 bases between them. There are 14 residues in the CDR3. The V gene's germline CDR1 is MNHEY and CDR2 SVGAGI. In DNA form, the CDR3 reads TGTGCCAGCGGGACCCAGCTCAACACAGATACGCAGTATTTT. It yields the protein CASGTQLNTDTQYF.

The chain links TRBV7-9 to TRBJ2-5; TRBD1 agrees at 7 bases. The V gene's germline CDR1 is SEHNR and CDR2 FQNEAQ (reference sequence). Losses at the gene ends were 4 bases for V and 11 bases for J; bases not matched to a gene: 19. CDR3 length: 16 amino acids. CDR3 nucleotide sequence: TGTGCCAGCAGCTCTAACAGGGGCTATCTATACAATGAGCAGTACTTC. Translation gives CASSSNRGYLYNEQYF.

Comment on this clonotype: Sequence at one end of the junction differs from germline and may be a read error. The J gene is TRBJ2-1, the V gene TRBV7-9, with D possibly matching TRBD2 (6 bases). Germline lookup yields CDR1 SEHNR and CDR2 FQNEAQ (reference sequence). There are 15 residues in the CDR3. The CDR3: CANSLVEGPYNEQFF. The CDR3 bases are TGTGCCAACAGCTTAGTGGAGGGCCCCTACAATGAGCAGTTCTTC.

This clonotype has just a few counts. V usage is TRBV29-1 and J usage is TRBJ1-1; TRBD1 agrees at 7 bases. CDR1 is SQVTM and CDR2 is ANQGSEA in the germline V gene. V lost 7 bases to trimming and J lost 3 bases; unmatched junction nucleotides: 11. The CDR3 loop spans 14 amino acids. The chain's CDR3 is CSGRDSQWYTEAFF. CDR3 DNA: TGCAGCGGCCGGGACAGTCAGTGGTACACTGAAGCTTTCTTT.